This paragraph reports one T cell receptor beta chain. The antigen is undetermined. The sample originates from a study of CD8+CD57+ T cells in acquired aplastic anemia. Across the whole study: Each DNA sample taken from sorted CD4+ and CD8+ cells came to approximately 3 ug on average. The study, taken as a whole, reports: Researchers reported that CD8+ Simpson's diversity was not significantly different in patients versus controls. Patients and controls shared some 30 CD8+ CDR3 sequences, highly expressed in patients.

Germline V lookup: CDR1 SGHAT, CDR2 FQNNGV. The CDR3 is 14 amino acids. Trimming took off 3 bases at V and 4 bases at J, with 12 bases between the two ends. CDR3 and TCR beta VDJ profiling relied on a genomic DNA template. In TCRdb, the reads were re-called with MiXCR into one record per CDR3 protein. The table lists more than 150,000 distinct CDR3 sequences, 64% of them singletons, with roughly 46% in the top ten. Sequencing was done on a sample of sorted CD4+, CD8+, or CD8+CD57+ T cells (not recorded which) from PBMCs. The chain is built from TRBV11-2 and TRBJ1-1; tentative D call: TRBD1 (5 bases). This receptor was identified in a human donor with severe aplastic anemia or a healthy control (not recorded which). The DNA for the CDR3 is TGTGCCAGCAGCTTGGCAGGGCGCGGCACTGAAGCTTTCTTT. It codes for CASSLAGRGTEAFF.